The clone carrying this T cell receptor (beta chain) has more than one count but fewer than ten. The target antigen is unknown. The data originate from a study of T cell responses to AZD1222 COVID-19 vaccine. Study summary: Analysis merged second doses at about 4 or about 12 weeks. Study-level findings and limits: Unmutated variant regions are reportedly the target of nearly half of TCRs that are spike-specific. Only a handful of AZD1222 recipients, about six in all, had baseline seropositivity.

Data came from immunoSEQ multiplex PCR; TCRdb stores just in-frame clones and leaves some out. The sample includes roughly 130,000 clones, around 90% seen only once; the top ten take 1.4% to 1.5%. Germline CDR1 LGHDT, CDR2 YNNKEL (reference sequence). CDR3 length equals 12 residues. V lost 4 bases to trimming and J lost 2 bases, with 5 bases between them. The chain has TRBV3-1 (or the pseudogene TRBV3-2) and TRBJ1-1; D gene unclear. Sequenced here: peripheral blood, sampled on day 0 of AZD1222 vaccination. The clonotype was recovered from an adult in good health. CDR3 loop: CASSRINTEAFF. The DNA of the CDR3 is TGTGCCAGCAGCCGAATAAACACTGAAGCTTTCTTT.